These 9 T cell receptor beta chains were sequenced from one sample in a study of cytomegalovirus exposure and HLA in healthy donors. TCRdb's table, derived via immunoSEQ multiplex PCR, lists solely in-frame clones and lacks some. The sample includes some 150,000 clones, about 82% seen only once; the top ten take 2% to 2.5%. The sample comprised PBMCs. Source of these receptors: a human donor in good health.

The genes are TRBV2 and TRBJ1-2; 8 bases map to TRBD1. The CDR3 sequence is 12 residues long. With 11 bases clipped from V and 5 bases from J, the junction kept 7 bases outside the gene matches. The germline V gene encodes CDR1 SNHLY and CDR2 FYNNEI. The CDR3 is CASRQGAYGYTF. The CDR3 DNA reads TGTGCCTCCCGCCAGGGGGCTTATGGCTACACCTTC.

The CDR3 loop reads CASSEAGLGSYEQYF. The CDR3 DNA is TGTGCCAGCAGCGAAGCAGGGTTGGGGTCCTACGAGCAGTACTTC. The chain employs TRBV7-9 and TRBJ2-7; D possibly corresponds to TRBD1 (5 bases). Germline CDR1 is SEHNR and CDR2 is FQNEAQ (reference sequence). Trimming removed 5 bases at V and 1 base at J, with 15 bases between. CDR3 length equals 15 residues. Variable domain in full (rest from reference TRBV7-9 and TRBJ2-7): DTGVSQNPRHKITKRGQNVTFRCDPISEHNRLYWYRQTLGQGPEFLTYFQNEAQLEKSRLLSDRFSAERPKGSFSTLEIQRTEQGDSAMYLCASSEAGLGSYEQYFGPGTRLTVT.

This chain uses TRBV5-4 with TRBJ2-3, with TRBD2 matching over 8 bases. With V trimmed by 4 bases and J by 0 bases, 13 bases remained unmatched. The CDR3 sequence is 18 residues long. From germline, CDR1 is SGHNT and CDR2 YYREEE (reference sequence). CDR3: CASSGAGGRDYSTDTQYF. The CDR3 DNA reads as TGTGCCAGCAGCGGCGCGGGAGGCCGAGACTATAGCACAGATACGCAGTATTTT.

This chain uses TRBV6-6 with TRBJ1-2, with D possibly being TRBD1 (5 bases). V lost 2 bases and J lost 2, with 6 bases in between. Germline loops: CDR1 MNHNY, CDR2 SVGAGI (reference sequence). The CDR3 is made up of 13 amino acids. Here the CDR3 reads CASSYGGNYGYTF. The DNA for the CDR3 is TGTGCCAGCAGTTACGGGGGGAACTATGGCTACACCTTC.

This chain links TRBV28 with TRBJ2-7; 10 nucleotides align to TRBD2. Germline CDR1 is MDHEN and CDR2 is SYDVKM. The V and J ends lost 6 bases and 8 bases, in that order; junction bases with no gene match: 13. The CDR3 has 15 residues. CDR3: CASSPASGSFTKQYF. CDR3 nucleotides: TGTGCCAGCAGCCCTGCTAGCGGGAGTTTTACCAAGCAGTACTTC.

The J gene is TRBJ2-2, the V gene TRBV5-1, with D unresolved. Germline V CDR1 and CDR2: SGHRS, YFSETQ. This CDR3 spans 13 amino acids. V lost 0 bases, J lost 4 bases, and 4 bases lay in between. The DNA for the CDR3 is TGCGCCAGCAGCTTGGGGGCCACCGGGGAGCTGTTTTTT. Amino acid sequence: CASSLGATGELFF.

The chain links TRBV12-5 to TRBJ1-5, with D possibly being TRBD1 (5 bases). The CDR3 is 16 residues long. Trimming shortened V by 4 bases and J by 5 bases, and 18 bases separated the two germline ends. Germline V gives CDR1 LGHNT, CDR2 FRNRAP. The CDR3 DNA reads as TGTGCTAGTGGTTCTTTCCTACAGGTTGGGGATCAGCCCCAGCATTTT. Protein product: CASGSFLQVGDQPQHF.

The table lists this clone with a count of one. The rearrangement uses TRBV2 and TRBJ2-2; no firm D call. Trimming took off 4 bases at V and 1 base at J, with 4 bases between the two ends. This CDR3 comprises 13 residues. Germline CDR1 reads SNHLY; CDR2 reads FYNNEI. The chain's CDR3 is CASSGMNTGELFF. For the CDR3, the DNA is TGTGCCAGCAGTGGTATGAACACCGGGGAGCTGTTTTTT.

The chain uses TRBV7-9 and TRBJ1-1; TRBD1 agrees at 10 bases. V trimming: 1 base; J trimming: 5 bases; junction bases outside the gene matches: 1. CDR3 length: 14 residues. The germline CDR1 and CDR2 sequences are SEHNR and FQNEAQ (reference sequence). CDR3 protein: CASSLGDRGTEAFF. The CDR3 DNA reads TGTGCCAGCAGCTTAGGGGACAGGGGAACTGAAGCTTTCTTT.